Listed here is a single T cell receptor (beta chain). The CDR3 is 13 residues long. With 0 bases removed from V and 8 bases from J, the gap between germline ends came to 7 bases. Germline V gene lookup returns CDR1 LGHDT and CDR2 YNNKEL (reference sequence). The data were taken from a study of CD8 T cells in Susac syndrome. Negative isolation yielded the CD8+ and CD4+ T cells, while FACS enriched the TEMRA cells. With random hexamers, roughly 0.45 to 1 ug RNA was reverse transcribed. A single record per CDR3 protein comes from TCRdb applying MiXCR to the immunoSEQ multiplex PCR reads. The profile shows about 150,000 distinct CDR3 sequences, nearly 97% of them singletons.

The sequence was collected from a human donor with Susac syndrome. Sequenced sample: CD4+ T cells from PBMCs. The chain links TRBV3-1 to TRBJ2-2; D remains unclear. The DNA of the CDR3 is TGTGCCAGCAGCCAAGAAATTGCGGGGGAGCTGTTTTTT. Protein product: CASSQEIAGELFF.